The entry below describes one TCR beta chain. Its antigen remains unidentified. The CDR3 totals 18 residues. V was clipped by 2 bases and J by 0 bases; unmatched bases: 5. CDR1 and CDR2 (germline): SGDLS, YYNGEE. This record belongs to a study of immune cell composition in non-small cell lung cancer. Study-wide points: Tumour TCR-beta clonality was not significantly tied to smoking pack-years.

TCRdb's copy holds only in-frame clones and misses some; the assay was immunoSEQ multiplex PCR. This table has 10,000 or so clones, 76% appearing once. The TCR was taken from a human donor with non-small cell lung cancer. The sample was lung tumor tissue. The chain combines TRBV9 with TRBJ2-2; 12 bases map to TRBD2. CDR3 nucleotides: TGTGCCAGCAGCGTCGGGACTAGCGGGCGTACGAACACCGGGGAGCTGTTTTTT. The encoded protein is CASSVGTSGRTNTGELFF.